Each of the 8 T cell receptor beta chains below was sequenced from the same sample in a study of Graves' ophthalmopathy and Graves' hyperthyroidism (dated by TCRdb to between 2017 and 2018). This sample was sequenced with an Illumina HiSeq 2000. For repertoire sequencing, the TCR beta CDR3 regions were amplified from RNA transcripts. A first-round RT-PCR used HTBI primers with the Qiagen OneStep RT-PCR kit, followed by a second-round multiplex PCR, size selection and purification. TCRdb reprocessed the public reads (quality trimming at Q25 with fastp, clone calling with MiXCR) and kept in-frame beta chains. One record per CDR3 amino acid sequence lists the most common genes and DNA. This sample gives around 670,000 distinct CDR3 sequences in total; 40% of them show up just once. Roughly 45% of the sample comes from the top ten. Sequencing was done on a sample of peripheral blood. The receptors derive from an adult man with Graves' ophthalmopathy.

This clonotype has more than one count but fewer than ten. Possible read error: a much larger clone is one base away. The CDR3 DNA reads as TGTGCCAGCAGTGAGTTCGGGGGTCTCGGCCAGCCCCAGCATTTT. This gives the protein CASSEFGGLGQPQHF. V is TRBV9 and J is TRBJ1-5; tentatively, D is TRBD1 (5 bases). This CDR3 region has 15 residues. Per germline, CDR1 SGDLS and CDR2 YYNGEE. V lost 5 bases to trimming and J lost 7 bases, with 19 bases between them.

Remarks on this clonotype: The junction departs from the called germline gene at one end, perhaps through a read error. V and J are TRBV7-9 and TRBJ2-2; TRBD1 or TRBD2 may be the D gene (6 bases each). Germline assignment: CDR1 SEHNR and CDR2 FQNEAQ (reference sequence). The CDR3 has 18 amino acids. The CDR3 sequence is CASSVVPFAGQNTGEPFF. CDR3 nucleotides: TGTGCCAGCAGCGTAGTCCCCTTCGCGGGACAAAACACCGGGGAGCCGTTTTTT.

The J gene is TRBJ1-3, the V gene TRBV6-6; D is possibly TRBD1 (6 bases). The V gene lost 6 bases and the J gene lost 4 bases, with 13 bases spanning the gap. The CDR3 spans 14 residues. Per the germline V gene, CDR1 is MNHNY and CDR2 is SVGAGI (reference sequence). The CDR3 loop is CASRPTGIGNTIYF. CDR3 DNA: TGTGCCAGCAGACCTACAGGGATCGGAAACACCATATATTTT.

V usage is TRBV25-1 and J usage is TRBJ2-2, with unresolved D. This CDR3 has 15 amino acids. Trimming shortened V by 6 bases and J by 3 bases, and 14 bases separated the two germline ends. CDR1 is MGHDK and CDR2 is SYGVNS in the germline V gene. For the CDR3, the DNA is TGTGCCAGCAGCAACTTCGGCGACTACACCGGGGAGCTGTTTTTT. Translation gives CASSNFGDYTGELFF.

This clonotype was counted many times. The chain is built from TRBV7-2 and TRBJ2-5; no reliable D call. The CDR3 runs to 16 residues. Deletions cut 1 base from V and 2 bases from J, with 14 bases between. The germline V gene has CDR1 SGHTA and CDR2 FQGNSA. The CDR3 here is CASSLGSSGSQETQYF. Here the CDR3 DNA reads TGTGCCAGCAGCTTAGGATCGTCCGGCAGTCAAGAGACCCAGTACTTC.

This rearrangement joins TRBV5-1 to TRBJ1-3; 7 nucleotides align to TRBD1. The CDR3 runs 17 residues. Looked up from germline, CDR1 is SGHRS and CDR2 is YFSETQ. V gave up 5 bases and J gave up 0 bases; unmatched junction bases: 11. The CDR3 loop is CASSYRNRGSSGNTIYF. The CDR3 bases are TGCGCCAGCAGTTACCGGAACAGGGGTTCCTCTGGAAACACCATATATTTT.

In regard to this clonotype: A read error may produce the germline difference seen at one junction end. This chain joins TRBV2 and TRBJ1-4; 12 bases line up with TRBD1. Germline V gene data show CDR1 as SNHLY and CDR2 as FYNNEI. This CDR3 spans 19 amino acids. CDR3: CASSQEGTGGLTTNEKLFF. Here the CDR3 DNA reads TGTGCCAGCAGCCAAGAAGGGACAGGGGGCCTTACAACTAATGAAAAACTGTTTTTC.

This clonotype was observed many times. The CDR3 loop is CASSLSDSYNSPLHF. For the CDR3, the DNA is TGTGCCAGCAGCTTGTCCGATTCCTATAATTCACCCCTCCACTTT. The rearrangement joins TRBV5-5 to TRBJ1-6; D gene unclear. V lost 1 base, J lost 1 base, and 6 bases lay in between. Germline loops: CDR1 SGHKS, CDR2 YYEKEE (reference sequence). The CDR3 is 15 amino acids.